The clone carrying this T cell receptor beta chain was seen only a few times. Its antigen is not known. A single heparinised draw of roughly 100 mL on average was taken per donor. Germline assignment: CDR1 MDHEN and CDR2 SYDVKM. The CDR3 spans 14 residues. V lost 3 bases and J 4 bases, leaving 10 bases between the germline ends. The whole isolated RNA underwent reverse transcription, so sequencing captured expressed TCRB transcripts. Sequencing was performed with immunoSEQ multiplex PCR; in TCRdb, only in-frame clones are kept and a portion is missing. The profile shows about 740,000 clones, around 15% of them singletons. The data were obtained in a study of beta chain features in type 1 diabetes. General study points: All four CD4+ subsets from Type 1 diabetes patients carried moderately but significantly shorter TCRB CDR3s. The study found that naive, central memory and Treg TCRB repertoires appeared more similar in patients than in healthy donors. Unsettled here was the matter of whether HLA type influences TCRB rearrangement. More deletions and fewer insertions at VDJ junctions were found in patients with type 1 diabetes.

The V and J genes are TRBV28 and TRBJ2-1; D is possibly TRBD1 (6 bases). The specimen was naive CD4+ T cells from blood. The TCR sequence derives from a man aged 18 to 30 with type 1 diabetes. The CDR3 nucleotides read TGTGCCAGCAGTTTCCCCGGACAGTACAATGAGCAGTTCTTC. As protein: CASSFPGQYNEQFF.